The 23 T cell receptor beta chains given below trace back to one sample, sequenced in a study of T cell responses to AZD1222 COVID-19 vaccine. Produced via immunoSEQ multiplex PCR; TCRdb's table is partial and in-frame only. The data contain approximately 70,000 clones, 80% to 90% of them singletons. The sample here was peripheral blood, taken on day 0 of AZD1222 vaccination. The receptors stem from an adult in good health.

The chain recombines TRBV11-2 with TRBJ2-7; no firm D call. The CDR3 totals 13 residues. CDR1 is SGHAT and CDR2 is FQNNGV in the germline V gene. Deletions cut 7 bases from V and 0 bases from J, with 10 bases between. The CDR3 region is CASTPWSSYEQYF. The CDR3 DNA sequence: TGTGCCAGCACCCCTTGGTCCTCCTACGAGCAGTACTTC.

This clone has more than one count but fewer than ten. The V call is TRBV19, the J call TRBJ2-2; no reliable D call. Germline lookup yields CDR1 LNHDA and CDR2 SQIVND (reference sequence). This CDR3 spans 17 amino acids. V gave up 3 bases and J gave up 3 bases, with 17 bases separating them. The CDR3 bases are TGTGCCAGTAGTATTCTGCGAGGCACTTCTTACACCGGGGAGCTGTTTTTT. Residues: CASSILRGTSYTGELFF.

Only one count was recorded for this clone. Its ends do not fully match the called genes, so a read error is possible. The chain has TRBV7-9 and TRBJ1-4, with D perhaps matching TRBD1 (5 bases). Germline assignment: CDR1 SEHNR and CDR2 FQNEAQ (reference sequence). This CDR3 region has 13 residues. CDR3 residues: CASMRGPNEKLFF. CDR3 nucleotides: TGTGCCAGCATGCGGGGACCTAACGAAAAACTGTTTTTT. The complete variable domain, with remaining parts taken from reference TRBV7-9 and TRBJ1-4, reads DTGVSQNPRHKITKRGQNVTFRCDPISEHNRLYWYRQTLGQGPEFLTYFQNEAQLEKSRLLSDRFSAERPKGSFSTLEIQRTEQGDSAMYLCASMRGPNEKLFFGSGTQLSVL.

The CDR3 DNA reads TGTGCCAGCAGCCAAGAAGGCGGGGGTTCCCTATACAATGAGCAGTTCTTC. Translation gives CASSQEGGGSLYNEQFF. The J gene is TRBJ2-1, the V gene TRBV3-1 (or the pseudogene TRBV3-2); 7 positions match TRBD2. CDR3 length: 17 residues. The V gene end was trimmed by 0 bases and the J gene end by 4 bases; junction bases not matched to a gene: 9. Germline values: CDR1 LGHDT, CDR2 YNNKEL (reference sequence).

J is TRBJ2-7 and V is TRBV12-3 or TRBV12-4; D may be TRBD1 (6 bases). This CDR3 comprises 11 residues. Trimming removed 8 bases from V and 5 bases from J, with 10 bases in between. This CDR3 is CASGYRDEQYF. CDR3 coding DNA: TGTGCCAGCGGGTACAGGGACGAGCAGTACTTC.

This clone was found a few times. The rearrangement uses TRBV19 and TRBJ2-2, with 7 positions matching TRBD2. The V segment lost 5 bases and the J segment 0 bases; nucleotides outside the gene matches: 6. CDR3 length: 16 amino acids. The germline CDR1 and CDR2 sequences are LNHDA and SQIVND (reference sequence). The CDR3 loop is CASSDAGVTNTGELFF. As DNA, the CDR3 is TGTGCCAGTAGTGACGCGGGGGTAACGAACACCGGGGAGCTGTTTTTT. Supplemented by reference TRBV19 and TRBJ2-2, the full variable domain reads DGGITQSPKYLFRKEGQNVTLSCEQNLNHDAMYWYRQDPGQGLRLIYYSQIVNDFQKGDIAEGYSVSREKKESFPLTVTSAQKNPTAFYLCASSDAGVTNTGELFFGEGSRLTVL.

V usage is TRBV7-5 and J usage is TRBJ1-5; no check of the table's D call, TRBD1, against the DNA was made. TRBV7-5 constitutes a pseudogene. CDR3 length: 16 amino acids. The DNA for the CDR3 is TGTGCCAGAAGCTTAGGTGCTGTAAACACCAGTCAGCCCCAGCATTTT. Its protein product is CARSLGAVNTSQPQHF.

The chain couples TRBV30 to TRBJ2-5, with D possibly matching TRBD1 (6 bases). Trimming cost V 1 base and J 3 bases, with 18 bases left between them. The CDR3 covers 16 residues. Looked up from germline, CDR1 is GTSNPN and CDR2 is SVGIG (reference sequence). The CDR3 spells CAWSETRSRGKETQYF. The CDR3 DNA sequence: TGTGCCTGGAGTGAAACGAGGTCCAGGGGAAAAGAGACCCAGTACTTC.

The J gene is TRBJ2-1, the V gene TRBV18, with a tentative D call TRBD2 (5 bases). From germline, CDR1 is KGHSH and CDR2 LQKENI. This CDR3 contains 15 residues. Trimming pared 2 bases from V and 4 bases from J, leaving 12 bases between. The CDR3 here is CASSPFSVGYNEQFF. The CDR3 nucleotides read TGTGCCAGCTCACCATTTAGCGTGGGATACAATGAGCAGTTCTTC.

J is TRBJ2-7 and V is TRBV2; 9 nucleotides line up with TRBD2. This CDR3 has 14 residues. Trimming took 7 bases from V and 0 from J; bases not matched to a gene: 4. Looked up from germline, CDR1 is SNHLY and CDR2 is FYNNEI. The chain's CDR3 is CASTRTSDSYEQYF. The CDR3 DNA reads as TGTGCCAGCACCCGGACTAGCGACTCCTACGAGCAGTACTTC.

This chain joins TRBV5-1 and TRBJ1-2; no clear D. The V gene lost 0 bases and the J gene lost 3 bases, with 6 bases spanning the gap. The CDR3 contains 13 residues. The germline V gene encodes CDR1 SGHRS and CDR2 YFSETQ. The CDR3 spells CASSLAIHYGYTF. CDR3 nucleotide sequence: TGCGCCAGCAGCTTGGCGATTCACTATGGCTACACCTTC.

V and J are TRBV30 and TRBJ2-7, with 7 bases that match TRBD2. CDR3 length equals 14 residues. CDR1 is GTSNPN, CDR2 SVGIG, per germline (reference sequence). With 0 bases clipped from V and 3 bases from J, the junction kept 5 bases outside the gene matches. DNA of the CDR3: TGTGCCTGGAGTGTACGGGGGGTGAGCTACGAGCAGTACTTC. This gives the protein CAWSVRGVSYEQYF.

The J gene is TRBJ1-1, the V gene TRBV7-8; unclear D gene. CDR3 length equals 13 residues. Germline CDR1 reads SGHVS; CDR2 reads FQNEAQ. The V end lost 0 bases, the J end lost 10 bases, and 12 bases lay between the germline ends. CDR3 protein: CASSLADGVGAFF. Here the CDR3 DNA reads TGTGCCAGCAGCTTAGCCGACGGGGTTGGAGCTTTCTTT.

The J gene is TRBJ2-1, the V gene TRBV27; 9 bases line up with TRBD1. The length of the CDR3 is 15 residues. The germline CDR1 and CDR2 sequences are MNHEY and SMNVEV (reference sequence). J lost 0 bases, V lost 6 bases, and 3 bases had no gene match. Here the CDR3 DNA reads TGTGCCAGCAGCCGGGACAGGGTCTCCTACAATGAGCAGTTCTTC. Amino acids: CASSRDRVSYNEQFF.

This clone was found a few times. The chain joins TRBV4-3 to TRBJ1-1; TRBD1 might be the D (6 bases). Looked up from germline, CDR1 is LGHNA and CDR2 is YSLEER. This CDR3 spans 15 amino acids. V was cut by 1 base and J by 4 bases, with 13 bases left in between. The CDR3 nucleotides are TGCGCCAGCAGCCAAGCGAAGGGGGAGGGCACTGAAGCTTTCTTT. This encodes CASSQAKGEGTEAFF.

CDR3 coding DNA: TGCGCCAGCAGCTTTTCAGGACAGGGGGAAGAAAAACTGTTTTTT. It yields the protein CASSFSGQGEEKLFF. The genes are TRBV5-1 and TRBJ1-4; 10 nucleotides line up with TRBD1. V was clipped by 2 bases and J by 8 bases; unmatched bases: 6. The CDR3 sequence is 15 residues long. Looked up from germline, CDR1 is SGHRS and CDR2 is YFSETQ.

The V and J genes are TRBV5-4 and TRBJ2-7, with no clear D. This CDR3 spans 13 amino acids. V shed 4 bases and J shed 1 base, with 9 bases lying between them. The germline V gene encodes CDR1 SGHNT and CDR2 YYREEE (reference sequence). The CDR3 spells CASSEVKSYEQYF. The CDR3 DNA is TGTGCCAGCAGCGAGGTTAAGTCCTACGAGCAGTACTTC. The full variable domain, its missing parts supplied by reference TRBV5-4 and TRBJ2-7, is ETGVTQSPTHLIKTRGQQVTLRCSSQSGHNTVSWYQQALGQGPQFIFQYYREEENGRGNFPPRFSGLQFPNYSSELNVNALELDDSALYLCASSEVKSYEQYFGPGTRLTVT.

This clone was seen a single time. The rearrangement links TRBV7-6 to TRBJ2-5; tentatively, D is TRBD1 (6 bases). This CDR3 has 15 residues. CDR1 SGHVS and CDR2 FNYEAQ come from the germline V gene. Trimming pared 5 bases from V and 5 bases from J, leaving 18 bases between. The CDR3 DNA is TGTGCCAGCAGCCCAGTCCCCCAGGGGCGGGAGACCCAGTACTTC. Its protein product is CASSPVPQGRETQYF.

The J gene is TRBJ1-1, the V gene TRBV4-3; D is unresolved. CDR3 size: 14 residues. V was pared by 5 bases and J by 1 base, with 11 bases between. CDR1 and CDR2 (germline): LGHNA, YSLEER. CDR3 sequence: CASSAGAQNTEAFF. CDR3 DNA: TGCGCCAGCAGCGCCGGAGCTCAGAACACTGAAGCTTTCTTT.

The rearrangement links TRBV5-1 to TRBJ2-2, with D possibly matching TRBD1 (5 bases). CDR3 length: 17 amino acids. The germline V gene has CDR1 SGHRS and CDR2 YFSETQ. V was shortened by 0 bases and J by 1 base, with 13 bases between the two germline ends. The CDR3 DNA reads TGCGCCAGCAGCTTGGTAGTGGACACAGGGAACACCGGGGAGCTGTTTTTT. Translated, it gives CASSLVVDTGNTGELFF.

The chain combines TRBV11-2 with TRBJ1-1; D gene ambiguous. The germline gives CDR1 SGHAT, CDR2 FQNNGV. The germline V and J ends were trimmed by 1 base and 4 bases, with 10 bases remaining between them. The CDR3 has 14 residues. In nucleotides, the CDR3 is TGTGCCAGCAGCTTAGGAGGGTATGGCACTGAAGCTTTCTTT. Translated, it gives CASSLGGYGTEAFF.

The J gene is TRBJ2-7, the V gene TRBV27; 7 positions agree with TRBD2. The CDR3 contains 15 residues. Germline CDR1 is MNHEY and CDR2 is SMNVEV (reference sequence). Trimming took 3 bases from V and 2 from J; bases not matched to a gene: 7. In DNA, the CDR3 is TGTGCCAGCAGTTTGGTCTCGGCGGGGGCCTACGAGCAGTACTTC. Its protein is CASSLVSAGAYEQYF.

This chain connects TRBV6-5 to TRBJ1-1, with D tentatively TRBD1 (5 bases). Trimming removed 6 bases at V and 1 base at J, with 9 bases between. This CDR3 has 13 residues. CDR1 MNHEY and CDR2 SVGAGI come from the germline V gene. CDR3 sequence: CASSRDENTEAFF. Here the CDR3 DNA reads TGTGCCAGCAGCCGGGACGAGAACACTGAAGCTTTCTTT.